A selection of T cell receptor beta chains follows, all from one sample in a study of CXCR3-negative and CXCR3-positive naive CD8 T cells. With the 5' RACE reads reprocessed, TCRdb shows one record per CDR3 protein and no DNA. The sample's table shows tens of thousands of distinct CDR3 sequences. The sample taken for sequencing was naive CXCR3+ CD8+ T cells from blood. The source is a human donor in good health. Some clones in this sample may be carry-over from other donors' samples. The CDR3 runs from the conserved cysteine through the conserved F or W. The order of the fields is J gene, V gene, CDR3 protein.

TRBJ2-7 | TRBV27 | CASSFKGSYEQYF
TRBJ2-5 | TRBV6-2/TRBV6-3 | CASAERSGETQYF
TRBJ2-3 | TRBV25-1 | CASSEWGSSDTQYF
TRBJ2-7 | TRBV5-1 | CASTVAGASYEQYF
TRBJ2-7 | TRBV28 | CASRGLGSYEQYF
TRBJ2-1 | TRBV7-9 | CASSYNSGGYNEQFF
TRBJ2-7 | TRBV28 | CASSLGLGLIGNSSYEQYF
TRBJ2-2 | TRBV7-3 | CASSLRTDGELFF
TRBJ2-1 | TRBV5-1 | CASSSLSGSSSYNEQFF
TRBJ2-7 | TRBV10-3 | CAISESQWGVSYEQYF
TRBJ2-5 | TRBV7-2 | CASSPGTSFLETQYF
TRBJ2-1 | TRBV7-7 | CASSLGQYNEQFF
TRBJ1-1 | TRBV29-1 | CSVGRSMNTEAFF